Listed below are T cell receptor beta chains from one sample, sequenced in a study of blood T cells in healthy people across ages. TCRdb reanalysed the 5' RACE reads using MiXCR and keeps one entry per CDR3 protein. The sample has hundreds of thousands of distinct CDR3 sequences, 20% to 25% seen once. Source material: blood. Receptors were obtained from a man aged 65-85 years in good health. CDR3s include the opening cysteine and the closing phenylalanine or tryptophan. The D gene is left open where the match is weak. Where a row states a size, it is once, few, many or the class of an expanded clone; other rows omit it.

j_gene,d_gene,v_gene,abundance,CDR3nt,CDR3aa
TRBJ2-7,NA,TRBV9,few,TGTGCCAGCAGCGTAGGCCCTCCCTCCTACGAGCAGTACTTC,CASSVGPPSYEQYF
TRBJ2-5,TRBD2,TRBV3-1,NA,TGTGCCAGCAGCCCTCAGAGGGGGACTAGAAAAGAGACCCAGTACTTC,CASSPQRGTRKETQYF
TRBJ2-5,TRBD1,TRBV7-2,NA,TGTGCCAGCAGCTCTAGGGGGCGGGCCCAAGAGACCCAGTACTTC,CASSSRGRAQETQYF
TRBJ1-1,NA,TRBV7-9,few,TGTGCCGGCAGCCCGGGGTTCGACAGGTGGGGGACTGAAGCTTTCTTT,CAGSPGFDRWGTEAFF
TRBJ2-4,TRBD1,TRBV5-5,few,TGTGCCAGCAGCCGCCTAGGGGGCGAAAACATTCAGTACTTC,CASSRLGGENIQYF
TRBJ2-7,NA,TRBV10-3,many,TGTGCCATCAGGCCCGACAGCTCCTACGAGCAGTACTTC,CAIRPDSSYEQYF
TRBJ2-3,TRBD1,TRBV4-3,few,TGCGCCAGCAGCCGGGACAGGGGGACAATAGATACGCAGTATTTT,CASSRDRGTIDTQYF
TRBJ2-3,NA,TRBV15,many,TGTGCCACCAGCAGAACCAACGCGGGACCAGGAGCAGATACGCAGTATTTT,CATSRTNAGPGADTQYF
TRBJ2-3,TRBD1,TRBV12-3/TRBV12-4,NA,TGTGCCAGCAGGAGCCGGACGACAGGGGGCAGTTTCAGAGATACGCAGTATTTT,CASRSRTTGGSFRDTQYF
TRBJ2-5,NA,TRBV5-1,NA,TGCGCCAGCGGCTTGATGGCAGACCAAGAGACCCAGTACTTC,CASGLMADQETQYF
TRBJ2-3,NA,TRBV14,few,TGTGCCAGCAGCCTCCACCTAGAGGATACGCAGTATTTT,CASSLHLEDTQYF
TRBJ2-1,TRBD2,TRBV18,NA,TGTGCCAGCTCACCAAGACTAGCGGGAAGCTCCTACAATGAGCAGTTCTTC,CASSPRLAGSSYNEQFF
TRBJ1-1,NA,TRBV3-1,NA,TGTGCCAGCAGCCAACAGGGGCATTCGACTGAAGCTTTCTTT,CASSQQGHSTEAFF
TRBJ1-1,NA,TRBV6-2/TRBV6-3,NA,TGTGCCAGCAGTTACTCGGTCGCTAACACTGAAGCTTTCTTT,CASSYSVANTEAFF
TRBJ2-1,NA,TRBV6-5,many,TGTGCCAGCAGTTACTCTCTGGGCTACAATGAGCAGTTCTTC,CASSYSLGYNEQFF
TRBJ2-1,NA,TRBV6-1,NA,TGTGCCAGCAGAGCTAGTGCCAGCTCCTACAATGAGCAGTTCTTC,CASRASASSYNEQFF
TRBJ2-4,TRBD1,TRBV2,NA,TGTGCCAGCAGCTCAAACGGACAGGGTGCAAGCATTCAGTACTTC,CASSSNGQGASIQYF
TRBJ2-5,NA,TRBV7-7,many,TGTGCTAGCAGCTTAAGTAGCGTAGAGCAAGAGACCCAGTACTTC,CASSLSSVEQETQYF
TRBJ1-5,NA,TRBV2,NA,TGTGCCAGCAGTGAGAAGGGTGTTGGAAATCAGCCCCAGCATTTT,CASSEKGVGNQPQHF
TRBJ2-5,NA,TRBV5-5,few,TGTGCCAGCAGCCTAAGTTGGAAAGAGACCCAGTACTTC,CASSLSWKETQYF